This passage covers 29 T cell receptor beta chains from one sample sequenced in a study of blood T cell repertoires in COVID-19. Here immunoSEQ multiplex PCR was the method, and the copy in TCRdb shows in-frame clones only, minus some. The sample records under 300,000 clones, about four fifths being singletons. What was sequenced was peripheral blood. All receptors come from a woman younger than 30 with acute or convalescent COVID-19.

The rearrangement links TRBV4-3 to TRBJ1-3; unclear D gene. This CDR3 is 16 amino acids long. Germline CDR1 and CDR2: LGHNA and YSLEER. Trimming took off 0 bases at V and 0 bases at J, with 9 bases between the two ends. CDR3 DNA: TGCGCCAGCAGCCAAGATTGGGCAATCTCTGGAAACACCATATATTTT. Protein: CASSQDWAISGNTIYF.

The rearrangement uses TRBV7-9 and TRBJ2-1, with 9 bases lining up with TRBD2. The V and J ends lost 2 bases and 1 base, in that order; junction bases with no gene match: 6. This CDR3 is built from 17 residues. CDR1 SEHNR and CDR2 FQNEAQ come from the germline V gene (reference sequence). In DNA form, the CDR3 reads TGTGCCAGCAGCTTACCTGGCGGGAGGGCATCCTACAATGAGCAGTTCTTC. Translation gives CASSLPGGRASYNEQFF.

The rearrangement joins TRBV19 to TRBJ1-3; tentatively, D is TRBD1 (5 bases). Trimming left V 5 bases short and J 4 bases short, with 24 bases between. The CDR3 is 18 residues long. The germline V gene encodes CDR1 LNHDA and CDR2 SQIVND (reference sequence). The CDR3 DNA follows: TGTGCCAGTAGTCCGTACAGGCAAGGATCTGCACCCGGAAACACCATATATTTT. Protein: CASSPYRQGSAPGNTIYF.

The chain employs TRBV21-1 and TRBJ2-2; TRBD1, as called in the table, went unchecked against the DNA. TRBV21-1 is termed a pseudogene. The CDR3 loop spans 17 amino acids. CDR3 DNA sequence: TGTGCCAGCAGCCCTCAATACAGGGGAACTGGGGCCGGGGAGCTGTTTTTT. This codes for CASSPQYRGTGAGELFF.

V and J are TRBV12-2 and TRBJ2-3; no check of the table's D call, TRBD2, against the DNA was made. TRBV12-2 is assigned pseudogene status. The CDR3 totals 20 residues. CDR3 residues: CASRKGPGASGFLSTDTQYF. As DNA, the CDR3 is TGTGCAAGTCGCAAGGGACCCGGGGCTAGCGGCTTTCTTAGCACAGATACGCAGTATTTT.

This rearrangement joins TRBV15 to TRBJ1-6; no definite D call. The V end lost 3 bases, the J end lost 8 bases, and 14 bases lay between the germline ends. Germline CDR1 and CDR2: LNHNV and YYDKDF (reference sequence). CDR3 length: 15 amino acids. For the CDR3, the DNA is TGTGCCACCAGCAGCAGGACGGGAGGGTATTCACCCCTCCACTTT. Its protein product is CATSSRTGGYSPLHF.

This clone was picked up one time. The rearrangement joins TRBV6-2 or TRBV6-3 to TRBJ1-2; 7 nucleotides line up with TRBD1. The CDR3 has 16 amino acids. The trim removed 0 bases at V and 4 bases at J, leaving 8 bases unmatched. CDR1 is MNHEY and CDR2 is SVGEGT in the germline V gene. The CDR3 spells CASSYSNTQGSYGYTF. The CDR3 region has the DNA TGTGCCAGCAGTTACTCGAATACACAGGGGTCCTATGGCTACACCTTC.

This clone appeared once. This sequence joins TRBV5-1 and TRBJ2-7, with a tentative D call TRBD1 (6 bases). The germline V and J ends were trimmed by 4 bases and 2 bases, with 13 bases remaining between them. CDR1 and CDR2 (germline): SGHRS, YFSETQ. This CDR3 is built from 14 residues. The CDR3 sequence is CASSITGPPYEQYF. The CDR3 DNA sequence: TGCGCCAGCAGCATTACAGGGCCGCCCTACGAGCAGTACTTC.

The chain employs TRBV6-2 or TRBV6-3 and TRBJ2-3, with 11 bases matching TRBD2. The germline CDR1 and CDR2 sequences are MNHEY and SVGEGT. The CDR3 runs 15 residues. J was trimmed by 4 bases and V by 2 bases; bases with no gene match: 2. DNA of the CDR3: TGTGCCAGCAGTTACGGACTAGCGGGTTCAGATACGCAGTATTTT. Translating it yields CASSYGLAGSDTQYF.

This rearrangement joins TRBV27 to TRBJ1-1; D is unresolved. V was trimmed by 6 bases and J by 5 bases, leaving 19 bases between them. CDR3 length equals 15 residues. CDR1 is MNHEY and CDR2 is SMNVEV in the germline V gene (reference sequence). The chain's CDR3 is CASRLTEGAGTEAFF. The CDR3 DNA is TGTGCCAGCAGACTCACCGAGGGCGCGGGTACTGAAGCTTTCTTT.

The rearrangement joins TRBV5-5 to TRBJ1-1; TRBD1 matches at 8 bases. The CDR3 has 13 residues. Trimming took 5 bases from V and 5 from J; bases not matched to a gene: 5. CDR1 SGHKS and CDR2 YYEKEE come from the germline V gene (reference sequence). As DNA, the CDR3 is TGTGCCAGCAGGCAGGGGGCGCATACTGAAGCTTTCTTT. It yields the protein CASRQGAHTEAFF.

The rearrangement links TRBV27 to TRBJ1-5; D is perhaps TRBD1 (5 bases). Germline assignment: CDR1 MNHEY and CDR2 SMNVEV (reference sequence). The CDR3 totals 14 residues. V lost 0 bases, J lost 6 bases, and 9 bases lay in between. The CDR3 DNA follows: TGTGCCAGCAGTTTATCCGGGGGTTCTCAGCCCCAGCATTTT. It translates to CASSLSGGSQPQHF.

This CDR3 is CASSPDGRLSYF. For the CDR3, the DNA is TGTGCCAGCAGCCCTGACGGTCGACTTTCATACTTC. The rearrangement uses TRBV5-4 and TRBJ2-5; D remains ambiguous. CDR3 length equals 12 residues. CDR1 and CDR2 (germline): SGHNT, YYREEE (reference sequence). V lost 4 bases to trimming and J lost 14 bases, with 18 bases between them.

The J gene is TRBJ1-5, the V gene TRBV19; perhaps TRBD1 as D (6 bases). This CDR3 has 14 residues. In germline, CDR1 is LNHDA, CDR2 SQIVND (reference sequence). Trimming removed 3 bases from V and 2 bases from J, with 8 bases in between. The CDR3 region is CASSISGGNQPQHF. The CDR3 DNA sequence: TGTGCCAGTAGTATTTCAGGGGGCAATCAGCCCCAGCATTTT.

In its sample, this clone was seen once. The chain has TRBV13 and TRBJ2-1; 12 nucleotides match TRBD2. Trimming took 7 bases from V and 6 from J; bases not matched to a gene: 4. CDR3 length: 14 amino acids. Per the germline V gene, CDR1 is PRHDT and CDR2 is FYEKMQ (reference sequence). The CDR3 protein is CASTTGLAGNEQFF. Written as DNA, the CDR3 is TGTGCCAGCACAACGGGACTAGCGGGCAATGAGCAGTTCTTC.

The V gene is TRBV15, the J gene TRBJ1-1; weak D call: TRBD1 (6 bases). V lost 3 bases to trimming and J lost 5 bases, with 13 bases between them. Germline lookup yields CDR1 LNHNV and CDR2 YYDKDF (reference sequence). This CDR3 is 14 amino acids long. The CDR3 reads CATSRGRGGTEAFF. For the CDR3, the DNA is TGTGCCACCAGCAGGGGGAGGGGGGGAACTGAAGCTTTCTTT.

This chain links TRBV30 with TRBJ1-1; D gene uncertain. The CDR3 totals 11 residues. Germline CDR1 reads GTSNPN; CDR2 reads SVGIG (reference sequence). V shed 4 bases and J shed 6 bases, with 9 bases lying between them. CDR3 region: CAWKEQSEAFF. The CDR3 DNA follows: TGTGCCTGGAAAGAACAGTCTGAAGCTTTCTTT.

The rearrangement uses TRBV7-2 and TRBJ1-1, with a tentative D call TRBD1 (6 bases). The CDR3 loop spans 16 amino acids. The germline V and J ends were trimmed by 4 bases and 0 bases, with 15 bases remaining between them. Per the germline V gene, CDR1 is SGHTA and CDR2 is FQGNSA. The CDR3 DNA reads TGTGCCAGCAGCTCACAGGGTCTGGGGATGAACACTGAAGCTTTCTTT. Its protein is CASSSQGLGMNTEAFF.

The chain has TRBV29-1 and TRBJ2-6, with D hard to call. CDR1 SQVTM and CDR2 ANQGSEA come from the germline V gene. V gave up 2 bases and J gave up 0 bases, with 5 bases separating them. This CDR3 comprises 14 residues. DNA for the CDR3: TGCAGCGTTGAAACGGTCTCTGGGGCCAACGTCCTGACTTTC. Translating gives CSVETVSGANVLTF. Combining the CDR3 with reference TRBV29-1 and TRBJ2-6 gives the whole variable domain SAVISQKPSRDICQRGTSLTIQCQVDSQVTMMFWYRQQPGQSLTLIATANQGSEATYESGFVIDKFPISRPNLTFSTLTVSNMSPEDSSIYLCSVETVSGANVLTFGAGSRLTVL.

This clone was detected a few times. This chain joins TRBV7-9 and TRBJ1-5, with D perhaps matching TRBD1 (5 bases). The V end lost 5 bases, the J end lost 3 bases, and 11 bases lay between the germline ends. Germline V gene lookup returns CDR1 SEHNR and CDR2 FQNEAQ (reference sequence). This CDR3 is built from 14 residues. The CDR3: CASSKTGNNQPQHF. DNA of the CDR3: TGTGCCAGCAGCAAAACAGGAAACAATCAGCCCCAGCATTTT.

V and J are TRBV10-3 and TRBJ1-1; TRBD1 might be the D (6 bases). V was trimmed by 5 bases and J by 0 bases, leaving 13 bases between them. Germline values: CDR1 ENHRY, CDR2 SYGVKD. The CDR3 consists of 15 residues. The CDR3 DNA sequence: TGTGCCATCAGTCCGCAGGGGCGGATGAACACTGAAGCTTTCTTT. Its translation is CAISPQGRMNTEAFF.

V and J are TRBV5-8 and TRBJ1-1; the match to TRBD1 covers 7 bases. Germline trimming cut 0 bases from V and 1 base from J; bases unmatched to any gene: 0. The CDR3 has 14 amino acids. From germline, CDR1 is SGHTS and CDR2 YDEGEE. CDR3 in DNA: TGTGCCAGCAGCTTGGGGACAGGGAACACTGAAGCTTTCTTT. The encoded protein is CASSLGTGNTEAFF.

The rearrangement uses TRBV4-3 and TRBJ2-3; 10 bases are a match to TRBD1. The CDR3 totals 16 residues. The germline V gene has CDR1 LGHNA and CDR2 YSLEER. Trimming at V came to 4 bases and at J to 4 bases, leaving 8 bases not matched to a gene. CDR3: CASSRSGTGVADTQYF. CDR3 nucleotides: TGCGCCAGCAGCCGCTCCGGGACAGGGGTCGCAGATACGCAGTATTTT.

V and J are TRBV14 and TRBJ2-7, with D tentatively TRBD1 (6 bases). The CDR3 loop spans 14 amino acids. CDR1 is SGHDN and CDR2 is FVKESK in the germline V gene. The germline V and J ends were trimmed by 3 bases and 3 bases, with 12 bases remaining between them. The CDR3 sequence: CASSHPGTNYEQYF. The CDR3, as DNA: TGTGCCAGCAGCCATCCGGGGACAAACTACGAGCAGTACTTC.

The chain is built from TRBV27 and TRBJ1-6; possibly TRBD1 for D (6 bases). The ends were cut back, 8 bases at V and 9 bases at J, with 23 bases in the middle. CDR1 is MNHEY and CDR2 is SMNVEV in the germline V gene (reference sequence). This CDR3 is 16 amino acids long. DNA of the CDR3: TGTGCCAGCCAGGGAGTACAGGGTTATTTTGGTTCACCCCTCCACTTT. This codes for CASQGVQGYFGSPLHF.

The chain carries TRBV27 and TRBJ2-2, with 9 bases aligning to TRBD1. There are 16 residues in the CDR3. The germline V gene encodes CDR1 MNHEY and CDR2 SMNVEV (reference sequence). Germline trimming cut 6 bases from V and 1 base from J; bases unmatched to any gene: 6. CDR3 protein: CASSPDRGRNTGELFF. In DNA form, the CDR3 reads TGTGCCAGCAGCCCCGACAGGGGGAGGAACACCGGGGAGCTGTTTTTT.

This chain uses TRBV3-1 (or the pseudogene TRBV3-2) with TRBJ1-1, with 10 positions matching TRBD1. The CDR3 spans 15 residues. J lost 5 bases, V lost 4 bases, and 7 bases had no gene match. CDR1 is LGHDT, CDR2 YNNKEL, per germline (reference sequence). This CDR3 reads CASSPWDRGDTEAFF. Here the CDR3 DNA reads TGTGCCAGCAGCCCCTGGGACAGGGGCGATACTGAAGCTTTCTTT.

The V and J genes are TRBV20-1 and TRBJ2-1, with D possibly matching TRBD1 (5 bases). This CDR3 has 13 amino acids. The V gene's germline CDR1 is DFQATT and CDR2 SNEGSKA (reference sequence). Trimming stripped 3 bases from V and 5 bases from J, with 11 bases between. CDR3 sequence: CSASQGMNNEQFF. The CDR3 bases are TGCAGTGCTAGTCAGGGAATGAACAATGAGCAGTTCTTC.

V gene TRBV7-2 combines with J gene TRBJ1-6; unclear D gene. CDR1 is SGHTA and CDR2 is FQGNSA in the germline V gene. The V gene lost 0 bases and the J gene lost 0 bases, with 6 bases spanning the gap. The length of the CDR3 is 16 residues. The CDR3 bases are TGTGCCAGCAGCTTAGCCCTGAGCTCCTATAATTCACCCCTCCACTTT. Its protein product is CASSLALSSYNSPLHF.